This T cell receptor (beta chain) is drawn from a study of cytomegalovirus exposure and HLA in healthy donors. A multiplex PCR was run with 60 Vbeta primers and 13 Jbeta primers. Clones were read by immunoSEQ multiplex PCR, and TCRdb kept only the in-frame ones, dropping some. This table has 160,000 or so clones, approximately 76% appearing once. Sequencing was performed on PBMCs. The receptor was isolated from a man between 60 and 75 years old in good health and CMV-seronegative.

In DNA, the CDR3 is TGTGCCAGCACCCCCTCCTGGGGGCGGTACGGCTACACCTTC. Translated: CASTPSWGRYGYTF. The rearrangement uses TRBV27 and TRBJ1-2; D might be TRBD1 (6 bases). Germline lookup yields CDR1 MNHEY and CDR2 SMNVEV (reference sequence). V was pared by 7 bases and J by 8 bases, with 20 bases between. The CDR3 covers 14 residues.